Sequencing of this T cell receptor beta chain was carried out in a study of cytomegalovirus exposure and HLA in healthy donors. Overall study findings and caveats: The study put about 180 TCR beta chains on its list as cytomegalovirus-associated. The classifier reportedly diagnosed cytomegalovirus status with high sensitivity and specificity. Rare TCR sequences predominated, though certain public TCRs were found in many donors.

The ends were cut back, 3 bases at V and 1 base at J, with 12 bases in the middle. Looked up from germline, CDR1 is KGHSH and CDR2 is LQKENI. The CDR3 extends over 15 amino acids. The method was immunoSEQ multiplex PCR; TCRdb's version includes in-frame clones alone and lacks a portion of them. The table includes approximately 64,000 clones, about 89% detected once. The donors were part of the 120-subject validation cohort, which stood apart from the approximately 700-subject first cohort. A few counts support this clone. Its antigen is not identified. J is TRBJ1-1 and V is TRBV18; the D gene is possibly TRBD1 (5 bases). The source of this sequence is a woman younger than 30 in good health and CMV-seronegative. The sequencing input was PBMCs. The CDR3 sequence: CASSPVRGANTEAFF. The CDR3 DNA follows: TGTGCCAGCTCACCGGTTAGGGGCGCGAACACTGAAGCTTTCTTT.